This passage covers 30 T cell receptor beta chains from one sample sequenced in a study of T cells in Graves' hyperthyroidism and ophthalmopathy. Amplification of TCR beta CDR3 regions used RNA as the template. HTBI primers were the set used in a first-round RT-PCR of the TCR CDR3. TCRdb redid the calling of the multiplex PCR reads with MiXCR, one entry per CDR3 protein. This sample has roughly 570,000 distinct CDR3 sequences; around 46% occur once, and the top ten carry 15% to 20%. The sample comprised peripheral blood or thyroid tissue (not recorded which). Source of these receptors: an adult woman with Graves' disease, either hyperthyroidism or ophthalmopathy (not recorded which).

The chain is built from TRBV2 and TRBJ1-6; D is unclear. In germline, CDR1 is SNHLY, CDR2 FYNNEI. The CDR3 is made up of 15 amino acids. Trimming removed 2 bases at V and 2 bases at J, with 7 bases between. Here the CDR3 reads CASSESDAYNSPLHF. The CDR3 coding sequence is TGTGCCAGCAGTGAATCAGATGCCTATAATTCACCCCTCCACTTT. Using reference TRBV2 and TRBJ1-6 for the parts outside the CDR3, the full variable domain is EPEVTQTPSHQVTQMGQEVILRCVPISNHLYFYWYRQILGQKVEFLVSFYNNEISEKSEIFDDQFSVERPDGSNFTLKIRSTKLEDSAMYFCASSESDAYNSPLHFGNGTRLTVT.

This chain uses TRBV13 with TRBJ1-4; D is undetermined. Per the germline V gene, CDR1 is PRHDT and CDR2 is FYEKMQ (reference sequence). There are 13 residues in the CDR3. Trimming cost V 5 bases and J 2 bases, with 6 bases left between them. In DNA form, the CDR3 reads TGTGCCAGCAGCAGAGAGACTAATGAAAAACTGTTTTTT. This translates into CASSRETNEKLFF.

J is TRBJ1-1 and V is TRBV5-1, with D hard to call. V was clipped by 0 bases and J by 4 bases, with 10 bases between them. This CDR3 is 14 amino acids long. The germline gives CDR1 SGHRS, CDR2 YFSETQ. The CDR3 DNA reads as TGCGCCAGCAGCTTGGGGTCCGTGGGCACTGAAGCTTTCTTT. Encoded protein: CASSLGSVGTEAFF.

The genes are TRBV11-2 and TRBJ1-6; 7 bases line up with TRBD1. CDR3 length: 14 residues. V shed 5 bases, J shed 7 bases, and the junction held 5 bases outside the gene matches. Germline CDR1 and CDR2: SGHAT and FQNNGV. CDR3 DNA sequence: TGTGCCAGCAGCAGGGGGACAGAAAATTCACCCCTCCACTTT. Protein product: CASSRGTENSPLHF. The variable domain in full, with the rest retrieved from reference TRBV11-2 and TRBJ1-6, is EAGVAQSPRYKIIEKRQSVAFWCNPISGHATLYWYQQILGQGPKLLIQFQNNGVVDDSQLPKDRFSAERLKGVDSTLKIQPAKLEDSAVYLCASSRGTENSPLHFGNGTRLTVT.

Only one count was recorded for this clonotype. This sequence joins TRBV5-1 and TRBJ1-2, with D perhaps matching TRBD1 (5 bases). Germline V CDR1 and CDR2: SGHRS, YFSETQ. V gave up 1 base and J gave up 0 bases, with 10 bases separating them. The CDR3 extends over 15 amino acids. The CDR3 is CASSLPGTTNYGYTF. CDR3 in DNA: TGCGCCAGCAGCTTGCCCGGGACGACTAACTATGGCTACACCTTC.

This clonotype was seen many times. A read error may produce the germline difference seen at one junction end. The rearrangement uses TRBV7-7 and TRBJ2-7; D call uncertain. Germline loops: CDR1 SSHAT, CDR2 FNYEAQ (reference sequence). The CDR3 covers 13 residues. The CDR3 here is CASSLGHSYEQYF. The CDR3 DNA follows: TGTGCTAGCAGCTTAGGTCACTCCTACGAGCAGTACTTC.

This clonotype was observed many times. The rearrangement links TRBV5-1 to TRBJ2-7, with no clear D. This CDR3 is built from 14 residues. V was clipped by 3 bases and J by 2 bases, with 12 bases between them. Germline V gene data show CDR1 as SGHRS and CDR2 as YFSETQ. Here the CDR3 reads CASSSLAATYEQYF. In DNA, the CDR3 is TGCGCCAGCAGCTCCCTGGCAGCCACCTACGAGCAGTACTTC. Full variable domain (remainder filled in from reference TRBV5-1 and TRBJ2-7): KAGVTQTPRYLIKTRGQQVTLSCSPISGHRSVSWYQQTPGQGLQFLFEYFSETQRNKGNFPGRFSGRQFSNSRSEMNVSTLELGDSALYLCASSSLAATYEQYFGPGTRLTVT.

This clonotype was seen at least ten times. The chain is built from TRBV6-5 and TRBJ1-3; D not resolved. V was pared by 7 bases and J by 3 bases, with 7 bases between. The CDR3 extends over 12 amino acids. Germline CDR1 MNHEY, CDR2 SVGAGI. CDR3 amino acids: CASTPGGNTIYF. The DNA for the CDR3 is TGTGCCAGCACCCCAGGTGGAAACACCATATATTTT.

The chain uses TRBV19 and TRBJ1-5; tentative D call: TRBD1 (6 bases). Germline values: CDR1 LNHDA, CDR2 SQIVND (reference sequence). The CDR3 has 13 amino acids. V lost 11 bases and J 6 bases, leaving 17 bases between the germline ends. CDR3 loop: CAWARGMGQPQHF. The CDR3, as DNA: TGTGCCTGGGCCAGGGGAATGGGTCAGCCCCAGCATTTT.

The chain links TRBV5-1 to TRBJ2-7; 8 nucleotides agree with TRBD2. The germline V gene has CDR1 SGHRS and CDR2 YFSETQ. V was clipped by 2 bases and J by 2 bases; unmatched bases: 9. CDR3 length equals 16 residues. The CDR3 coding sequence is TGCGCCAGCAGCTTACCACCGGGACTAGGGGCCTACGAGCAGTACTTC. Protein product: CASSLPPGLGAYEQYF.

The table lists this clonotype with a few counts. Here the CDR3 reads CSVEDRAQGVLGYTF. CDR3 sequence (DNA): TGCAGCGTTGAAGATCGTGCACAGGGTGTTCTTGGCTACACCTTC. V gene TRBV29-1 combines with J gene TRBJ1-2; maybe TRBD1 (6 bases). Germline-derived CDR1 and CDR2 are SQVTM and ANQGSEA. The CDR3 covers 15 residues. V was pared by 0 bases and J by 7 bases, with 18 bases between.

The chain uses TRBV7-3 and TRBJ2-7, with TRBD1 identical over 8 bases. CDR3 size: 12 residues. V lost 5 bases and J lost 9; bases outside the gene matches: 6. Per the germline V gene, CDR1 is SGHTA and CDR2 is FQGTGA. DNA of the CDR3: TGTGCCAGCAGCACACAGGGGGGACGGCAGTACTTC. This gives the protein CASSTQGGRQYF.

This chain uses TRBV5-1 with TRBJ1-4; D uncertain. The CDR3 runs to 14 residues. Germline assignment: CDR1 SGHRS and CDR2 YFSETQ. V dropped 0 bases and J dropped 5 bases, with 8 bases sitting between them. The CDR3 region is CASSLAWVNEKLFF. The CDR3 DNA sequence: TGCGCCAGCAGCTTGGCCTGGGTGAATGAAAAACTGTTTTTT.

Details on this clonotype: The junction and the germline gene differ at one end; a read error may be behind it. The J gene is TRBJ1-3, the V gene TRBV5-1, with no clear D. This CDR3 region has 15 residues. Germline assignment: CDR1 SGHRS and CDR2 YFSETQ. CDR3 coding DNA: TGTGCCAGCAGCTTGAGCACAAATTCTGGAAACACCATATATTTT. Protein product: CASSLSTNSGNTIYF.

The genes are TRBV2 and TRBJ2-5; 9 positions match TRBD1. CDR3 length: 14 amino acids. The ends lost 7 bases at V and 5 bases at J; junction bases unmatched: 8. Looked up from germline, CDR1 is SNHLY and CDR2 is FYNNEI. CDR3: CASNRGQGSETQYF. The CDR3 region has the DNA TGTGCCAGCAACCGGGGACAGGGTTCGGAGACCCAGTACTTC. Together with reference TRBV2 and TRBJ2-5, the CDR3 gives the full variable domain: EPEVTQTPSHQVTQMGQEVILRCVPISNHLYFYWYRQILGQKVEFLVSFYNNEISEKSEIFDDQFSVERPDGSNFTLKIRSTKLEDSAMYFCASNRGQGSETQYFGPGTRLLVL.

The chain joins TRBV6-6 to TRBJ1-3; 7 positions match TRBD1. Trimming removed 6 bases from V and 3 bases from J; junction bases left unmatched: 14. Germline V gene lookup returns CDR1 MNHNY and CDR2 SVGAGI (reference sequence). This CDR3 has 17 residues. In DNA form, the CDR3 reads TGTGCCAGCAGACGAGCGGCAGGGGGGGTAGGTGGAAACACCATATATTTT. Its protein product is CASRRAAGGVGGNTIYF.

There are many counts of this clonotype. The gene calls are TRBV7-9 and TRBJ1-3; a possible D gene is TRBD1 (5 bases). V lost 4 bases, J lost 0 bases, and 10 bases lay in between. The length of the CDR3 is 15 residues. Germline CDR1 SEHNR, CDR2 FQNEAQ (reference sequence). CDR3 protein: CASSSGRNSGNTIYF. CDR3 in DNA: TGTGCCAGCAGCTCGGGACGGAACTCTGGAAACACCATATATTTT.

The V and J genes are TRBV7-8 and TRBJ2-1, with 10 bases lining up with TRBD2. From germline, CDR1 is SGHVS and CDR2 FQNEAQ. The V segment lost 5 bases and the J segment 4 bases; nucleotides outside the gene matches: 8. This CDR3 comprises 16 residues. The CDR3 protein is CASSPRTSGLYNEQFF. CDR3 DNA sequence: TGTGCCAGCAGCCCTCGGACTAGCGGATTATACAATGAGCAGTTCTTC.

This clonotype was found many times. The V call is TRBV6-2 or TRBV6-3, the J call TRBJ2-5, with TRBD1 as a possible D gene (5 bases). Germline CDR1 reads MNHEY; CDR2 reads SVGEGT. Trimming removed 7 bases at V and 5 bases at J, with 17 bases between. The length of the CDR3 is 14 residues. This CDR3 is CASTLKGVTETQYF. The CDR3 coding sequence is TGTGCCAGCACTCTAAAAGGGGTTACGGAGACCCAGTACTTC.

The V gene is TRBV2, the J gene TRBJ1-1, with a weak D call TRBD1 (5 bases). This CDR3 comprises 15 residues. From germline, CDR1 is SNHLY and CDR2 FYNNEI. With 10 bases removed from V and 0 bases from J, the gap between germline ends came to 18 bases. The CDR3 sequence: CAIPTGIPLNTEAFF. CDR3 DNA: TGTGCCATACCTACAGGTATCCCCCTGAACACTGAAGCTTTCTTT.

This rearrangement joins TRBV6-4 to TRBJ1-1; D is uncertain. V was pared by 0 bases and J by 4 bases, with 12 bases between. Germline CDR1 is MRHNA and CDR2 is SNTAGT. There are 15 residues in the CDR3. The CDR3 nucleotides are TGTGCCAGCAGTGACTCGACGGAGGCTAGCACTGAAGCTTTCTTT. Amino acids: CASSDSTEASTEAFF.

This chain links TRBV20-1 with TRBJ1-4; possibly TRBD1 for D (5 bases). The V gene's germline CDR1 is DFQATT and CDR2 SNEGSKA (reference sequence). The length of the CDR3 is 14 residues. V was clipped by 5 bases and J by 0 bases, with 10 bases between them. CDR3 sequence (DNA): TGCAGTGCTGAGACAGCCCCAACTAATGAAAAACTGTTTTTT. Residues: CSAETAPTNEKLFF.

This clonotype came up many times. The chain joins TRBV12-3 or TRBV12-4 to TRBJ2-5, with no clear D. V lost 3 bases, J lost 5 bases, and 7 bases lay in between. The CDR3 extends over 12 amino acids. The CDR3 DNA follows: TGTGCCAGCAGTTTCTTGGGCGAGACCCAGTACTTC. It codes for CASSFLGETQYF.

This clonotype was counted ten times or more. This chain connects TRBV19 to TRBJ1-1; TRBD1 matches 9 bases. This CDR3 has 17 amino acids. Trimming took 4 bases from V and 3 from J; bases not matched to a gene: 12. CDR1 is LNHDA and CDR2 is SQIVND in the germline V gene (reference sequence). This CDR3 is CASSSYPGQGADTEAFF. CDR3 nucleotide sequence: TGTGCCAGTAGTAGCTATCCGGGACAGGGAGCGGACACTGAAGCTTTCTTT.

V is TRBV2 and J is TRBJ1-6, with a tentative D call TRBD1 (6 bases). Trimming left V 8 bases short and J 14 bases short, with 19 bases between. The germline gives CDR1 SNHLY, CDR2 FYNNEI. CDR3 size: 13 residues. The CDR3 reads CASGWGGGWTLHF. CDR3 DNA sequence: TGTGCCAGCGGGTGGGGGGGCGGCTGGACCCTCCACTTT.

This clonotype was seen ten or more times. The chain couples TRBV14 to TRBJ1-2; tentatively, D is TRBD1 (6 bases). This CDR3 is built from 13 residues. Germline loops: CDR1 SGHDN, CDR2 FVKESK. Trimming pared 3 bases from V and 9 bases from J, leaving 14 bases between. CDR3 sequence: CASSQAGTPRYTF. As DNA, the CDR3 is TGTGCCAGCAGCCAGGCTGGGACACCTCGCTACACCTTC.

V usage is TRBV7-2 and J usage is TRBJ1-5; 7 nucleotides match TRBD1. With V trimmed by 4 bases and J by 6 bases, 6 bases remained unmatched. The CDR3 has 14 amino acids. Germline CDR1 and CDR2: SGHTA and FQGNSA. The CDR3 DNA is TGTGCCAGCAGCTCAGACAGGGTATCTCAGCCCCAGCATTTT. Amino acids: CASSSDRVSQPQHF.

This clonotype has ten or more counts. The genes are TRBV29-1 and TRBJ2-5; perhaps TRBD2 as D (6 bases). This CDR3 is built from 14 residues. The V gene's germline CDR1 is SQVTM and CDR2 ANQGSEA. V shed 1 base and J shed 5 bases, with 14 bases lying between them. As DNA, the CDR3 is TGCAGCGTTGAAGTTTCGGGAGTGGGTGAGACCCAGTACTTC. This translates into CSVEVSGVGETQYF.

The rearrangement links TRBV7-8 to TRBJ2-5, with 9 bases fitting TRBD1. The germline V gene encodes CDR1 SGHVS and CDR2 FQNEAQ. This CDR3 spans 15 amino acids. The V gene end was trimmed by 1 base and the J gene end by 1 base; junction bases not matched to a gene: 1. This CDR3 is CASSLGTGVQETQYF. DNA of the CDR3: TGTGCCAGCAGCTTAGGGACAGGGGTCCAAGAGACCCAGTACTTC. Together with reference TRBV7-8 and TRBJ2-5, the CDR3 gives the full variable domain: GAGVSQSPRYKVAKRGQDVALRCDPISGHVSLFWYQQALGQGPEFLTYFQNEAQLDKSGLPSDRFFAERPEGSVSTLKIQRTQQEDSAVYLCASSLGTGVQETQYFGPGTRLLVL.

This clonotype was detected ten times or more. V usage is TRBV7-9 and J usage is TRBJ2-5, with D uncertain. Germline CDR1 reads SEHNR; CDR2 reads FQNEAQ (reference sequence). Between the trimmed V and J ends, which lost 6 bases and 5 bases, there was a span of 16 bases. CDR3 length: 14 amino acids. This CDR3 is CASSRPAVVETQYF. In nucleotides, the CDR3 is TGTGCCAGCAGTCGCCCGGCAGTAGTGGAGACCCAGTACTTC.